Listed below are T cell receptor beta chains from one sample, sequenced in a study of beta chain features in type 1 diabetes. Clones were sequenced by immunoSEQ multiplex PCR, and TCRdb holds only the in-frame ones, with some missing. The repertoire holds 810,000 or so clones, about 17% seen once, with 0.02% to 0.025% in the top ten. Sequenced: naive CD4+ T cells from blood. All receptors derive from a woman aged 18-30 years in good health. Each CDR3 is given with its conserved first and last residue. Each record gives: J gene, clone size, V gene, D gene, CDR3 protein, CDR3 DNA. D genes are given only for firm matches. Clone size is not always given. Where it is, it says once, few, many or a class for expanded clones.

TRBJ2-7 few TRBV9 TRBD2 CASSPQTSGLHEQYF TGTGCCAGCAGCCCCCAGACTAGCGGGCTTCACGAGCAGTACTTC
TRBJ2-4 few TRBV27 NA CASSKGNIQYF TGTGCCAGCAGTAAGGGGAACATTCAGTACTTC
TRBJ2-1 NA TRBV29-1 TRBD2 CSVESGTSGRDEQFF TGCAGCGTTGAAAGCGGGACTAGCGGGAGAGATGAGCAGTTCTTC
TRBJ1-4 NA TRBV28 NA CASSGGTEKLFF TGTGCCAGCAGTGGCGGGACAGAAAAACTGTTTTTT
TRBJ2-1 NA TRBV10-3 NA CAIRHRDSPDNEQFF TGTGCCATCCGCCACCGGGATTCTCCAGACAATGAGCAGTTCTTC
TRBJ2-1 NA TRBV15 TRBD2 CATSGLAGYNEQFF TGTGCCACCAGTGGTCTAGCGGGGTACAATGAGCAGTTCTTC
TRBJ2-5 NA TRBV7-6 NA CASSLGLRAQETQYF TGTGCCAGCAGCCTAGGATTGCGGGCCCAGGAGACCCAGTACTTC
TRBJ1-4 few TRBV4-3 TRBD1 CASSRNQGGGEKLFF TGCGCCAGCAGCCGCAACCAGGGGGGCGGTGAAAAACTGTTTTTT
TRBJ2-3 few TRBV5-1 NA CASSLGEVSDTQYF TGCGCCAGCAGCTTGGGGGAGGTGTCGGATACGCAGTATTTT
TRBJ2-3 NA TRBV29-1 TRBD2 CSVEDRFKRGDDTQYF TGCAGCGTTGAAGATCGGTTCAAGCGGGGGGACGATACGCAGTATTTT
TRBJ2-7 few TRBV18 NA CASSVRVRYEQYF TGTGCCAGCTCAGTAAGGGTTAGATACGAGCAGTACTTC
TRBJ2-3 NA TRBV15 TRBD2 CATSSILAGAADTQYF TGTGCCACCAGCAGTATACTAGCGGGAGCGGCAGATACGCAGTATTTT
TRBJ2-1 NA TRBV7-6 NA CASSFTRGGSSYNEQFF TGTGCCAGCAGCTTCACAAGGGGGGGAAGCTCCTACAATGAGCAGTTCTTC
TRBJ2-4 NA TRBV15 NA CATSRSWTGTASSIAKNIQYF TGTGCCACCAGCAGATCCTGGACCGGGACCGCGAGTTCTATAGCCAAAAACATTCAGTACTTC
TRBJ1-2 NA TRBV20-1 NA CSASPFGGYTF TGCAGTGCTAGTCCCTTTGGTGGCTACACCTTC
TRBJ1-1 NA TRBV12-5 NA CASADRVSTEAFF TGTGCTAGTGCCGACAGAGTAAGCACTGAAGCTTTCTTT
TRBJ2-1 few TRBV25-1 NA CASSELRGLRYNEQFF TGTGCCAGCAGTGAACTCAGAGGACTACGTTACAATGAGCAGTTCTTC
TRBJ2-5 NA TRBV6-1 NA CASSDFPRHQETQYF TGTGCCAGCAGTGATTTTCCCAGACACCAAGAGACCCAGTACTTC
TRBJ2-7 few TRBV7-9 TRBD2 CASSLDPLSSGRVSYEQYF TGTGCCAGCAGCTTAGACCCTCTTTCTAGCGGGAGGGTTTCCTACGAGCAGTACTTC
TRBJ2-7 NA TRBV28 NA CASSPEGREQYF TGTGCCAGCAGTCCGGAGGGACGGGAGCAGTACTTC
TRBJ2-1 many TRBV10-3 NA CAISEMSEQFF TGTGCCATCAGTGAAATGAGTGAGCAGTTCTTC
TRBJ2-1 NA TRBV18 TRBD2 CAARGLGPYNEQFF TGTGCCGCCCGGGGACTAGGCCCCTACAATGAGCAGTTCTTC
TRBJ1-3 few TRBV5-6 TRBD1 CASSRGQVGNTIYF TGTGCCAGCAGCCGTGGACAGGTCGGAAACACCATATATTTT
TRBJ2-3 NA TRBV9 NA CASSVQDSRPRTDTQYF TGTGCCAGCAGCGTACAGGACAGCAGGCCGCGCACAGATACGCAGTATTTT
TRBJ1-5 NA TRBV4-3 TRBD1 CASSQEIDRGLQPQHF TGCGCCAGCAGCCAAGAAATAGACAGGGGGCTTCAGCCCCAGCATTTT
TRBJ2-1 NA TRBV6-5 TRBD2 CASVRAGGTNEQFF TGTGCCAGTGTAAGGGCGGGAGGAACGAATGAGCAGTTCTTC
TRBJ2-7 NA TRBV18 NA CASSPNRDFLSYEQYF TGTGCCAGCTCACCTAACCGGGACTTCCTTTCCTACGAGCAGTACTTC
TRBJ2-7 NA TRBV18 TRBD1 CASSPPGAVGQGRNEQYF TGTGCCAGCTCACCACCAGGGGCGGTGGGACAGGGGAGGAACGAGCAGTACTTC
TRBJ2-7 NA TRBV19 TRBD2 CASSASGSLYF TGTGCCAGTAGTGCTAGCGGGAGTCTGTACTTC
TRBJ2-7 few TRBV11-2 NA CASSFRFRAEQYF TGTGCCAGCAGCTTTAGGTTTCGGGCCGAGCAGTACTTC
TRBJ2-3 NA TRBV19 NA CASSIEGESDTQYF TGTGCCAGTAGTATAGAGGGGGAGTCGGATACGCAGTATTTT
TRBJ2-3 NA TRBV28 TRBD2 CASSPGLARTDTQYF TGTGCCAGCAGTCCTGGACTAGCGCGCACAGATACGCAGTATTTT
TRBJ1-2 NA TRBV6-5 TRBD1 CASGGQAFYGYTF TGTGCCAGCGGGGGACAGGCTTTCTATGGCTACACCTTC
TRBJ2-7 NA TRBV27 NA CASSLGRDSSYEQYF TGTGCCAGCAGTTTAGGGAGGGACAGTTCCTACGAGCAGTACTTC
TRBJ1-1 few TRBV7-3 NA CASSATGGDTEAFF TGTGCCAGCAGCGCGACAGGAGGGGACACTGAAGCTTTCTTT
TRBJ2-2 few TRBV9 NA CASSVVPELIYTGELFF TGTGCCAGCAGCGTAGTTCCGGAGTTAATTTACACCGGGGAGCTGTTTTTT
TRBJ2-1 NA TRBV10-3 TRBD2 CAIRGTSHNEQFF TGTGCCATCAGGGGGACTAGTCACAATGAGCAGTTCTTC
TRBJ2-7 few TRBV6-5 TRBD1 CASSYSDRGPYEQYF TGTGCCAGCAGTTACTCCGACAGGGGCCCCTACGAGCAGTACTTC
TRBJ2-5 few TRBV5-6 NA CASSFRRDWQETQYF TGTGCCAGCAGCTTCCGCAGGGACTGGCAAGAGACCCAGTACTTC
TRBJ2-7 few TRBV2 NA CARGRSSYEQYF TGTGCCAGAGGGCGTAGCTCCTACGAGCAGTACTTC
TRBJ2-3 few TRBV20-1 NA CSVDQSDTQYF TGCAGTGTCGACCAGTCAGATACGCAGTATTTT
TRBJ2-1 few TRBV7-9 NA CASSLGSMVGNEQFF TGTGCCAGCAGCTTGGGGAGTATGGTGGGGAATGAGCAGTTCTTC
TRBJ2-6 NA TRBV5-6 NA CASSFKSSGANVLTF TGTGCCAGCAGCTTCAAGAGCTCTGGGGCCAACGTCCTGACTTTC
TRBJ1-1 NA TRBV6-1 NA CAILKYRDTEAFF TGTGCCATCCTTAAATACCGTGACACTGAAGCTTTCTTT
TRBJ1-5 few TRBV7-2 NA CASSQVNQPQHF TGTGCCAGCAGCCAGGTTAATCAGCCCCAGCATTTT
TRBJ2-3 NA TRBV18 NA CASSPPTTDTQYF TGTGCCAGCTCACCCCCAACCACAGATACGCAGTATTTT
TRBJ2-7 NA TRBV4-3 NA CASSQFWGAHTYEQYF TGCGCCAGCAGCCAATTCTGGGGGGCCCATACCTACGAGCAGTACTTC
TRBJ2-3 few TRBV15 NA CATSRDDLQGPDTQYF TGTGCCACCAGCAGAGACGATCTACAGGGCCCAGATACGCAGTATTTT
TRBJ2-2 NA TRBV7-9 NA CASSLVGVRELFF TGTGCCAGCAGCTTAGTGGGGGTCAGGGAGCTGTTTTTT
TRBJ1-1 few TRBV7-9 NA CASSFGDDEAFF TGTGCCAGCAGCTTCGGCGACGATGAAGCTTTCTTT